This T cell receptor beta chain was recorded in a study of metastatic and nonmetastatic thyroid tumors. Overall study context: Across blood and tumor or nodule tissue, repertoires from malignant and benign thyroid patients were compared with one another.

This clone was seen repeatedly, ten times or more. Antigen unknown. Findings and limits, study-wide: Benign nodules were reported to have significantly lower TCR beta diversity than malignant thyroid tumors, in blood and tumor.

Study processing details: Built for papillary thyroid cancer, a distant-metastasis classifier drew on CDR3 differences across clinicopathological groups. TCRdb called clones again from the PCR reads with MiXCR. Clone size and V and J calls follow TCRdb, not the original study. The sample has 30,000 to 35,000 clones, roughly 20% seen once. With 0 bases removed from V and 0 bases from J, the gap between germline ends came to 6 bases. There are 14 residues in the CDR3. CDR1 DFQATT and CDR2 SNEGSKA come from the germline V gene (reference sequence). Not a single patient had been given any form of treatment at any point before undergoing thyroid surgery.

Sequenced material: blood. The chain uses TRBV20-1 and TRBJ2-4; D ambiguous. This clonotype was obtained from a female donor with papillary thyroid cancer or a benign thyroid nodule (not recorded which). Some clones in this sample may be carry-over from other donors' samples. This chain's CDR3 is CSARDGLAKNIQYF. The CDR3 nucleotides read TGCAGTGCTAGAGACGGTCTAGCCAAAAACATTCAGTACTTC.